This T cell receptor beta chain was found in a study of human T cells and chemical hapten exposure. V lost 7 bases to trimming and J lost 1 base, with 10 bases between them. The length of the CDR3 is 13 residues. A few counts support this clonotype. Individual cDNA molecules (in the library) carried attached unique molecular identifiers. Each CDR3 protein is one row after TCRdb ran MiXCR on the RACE reads. In the table there are 180,000 or so distinct CDR3 sequences, 20% to 25% of which are singletons. The time point here: patch test 1, 2 weeks after DPC sensitization. Treatment reported: therapeutic diphenylcyclopropenone sensitization with weekly scalp DPC.

Here the sequenced sample was whole blood, taken in connection with sensitization to the hapten diphenylcyclopropenone (DPC). The chain employs TRBV12-3 or TRBV12-4 and TRBJ2-5; no reliable D call. The sequence was obtained from a woman aged 45-65 years with alopecia areata. Some clones in this sample may be carry-over from other donors' samples. CDR3 coding DNA: TGTGCCAGCAACGCCCCCTTCCAAGAGACCCAGTACTTC. Translating gives CASNAPFQETQYF.